Listed below are T cell receptor beta chains from one sample, sequenced in a study of T cell repertoires in cytomegalovirus infection. TCRdb recomputed calls from the reads with MiXCR, one row per CDR3 protein. The data show fewer than 350,000 distinct CDR3 sequences, 25% to 35% seen once. These TCRs' antigens remain unknown. This sample comprised cultured PBMCs, obtained from culture after CMV antigen stimulation. The receptors stem from a human donor in good health (CMV status not recorded). Some clones in this sample may be carry-over from other donors' samples. The CDR3 runs from the conserved cysteine through the conserved F or W. The D gene is left open where the match is weak. Only part of the rows carry a size: once, few, many, or a class if the clone is expanded.

>TRBV5-6|TRBJ1-5|TRBD1|.
CASSLTTGGGNQPQHF
TGTGCCAGCAGCCTGACGACAGGGGGCGGCAATCAGCCCCAGCATTTT
>TRBV7-2|TRBJ2-5|.|.
CASSFPGVGETQYF
TGTGCCAGCAGCTTCCCAGGGGTAGGCGAGACCCAGTACTTC
>TRBV10-3|TRBJ2-1|TRBD2|.
CATGGASGSSYNEQFF
TGTGCCACCGGGGGGGCTAGCGGAAGCTCCTACAATGAGCAGTTCTTC
>TRBV6-5|TRBJ1-1|.|.
CASSYHGGADTEAFF
TGTGCCAGCAGTTACCACGGCGGGGCGGACACTGAAGCTTTCTTT
>TRBV28|TRBJ2-3|.|few
CASSFFPGLHFADLKDTQYF
TGTGCCAGCAGTTTTTTTCCGGGACTGCACTTTGCAGATTTAAAAGATACGCAGTATTTT
>TRBV2|TRBJ2-1|.|.
CASSEALLGSPQFF
TGTGCCAGCAGTGAAGCGCTTCTTGGCAGTCCCCAGTTCTTC
>TRBV29-1|TRBJ1-3|.|once
CSVAPGVEGNTIYF
TGCAGCGTTGCACCGGGGGTGGAAGGAAACACCATATATTTT
>TRBV11-1|TRBJ2-7|TRBD1|.
CASNAGTGSYEQYF
TGTGCCAGCAACGCCGGGACAGGGTCCTACGAGCAGTACTTC
>TRBV5-1|TRBJ2-5|.|.
CASSTAGGGETQYF
TGCGCCAGCAGCACCGCCGGGGGCGGAGAGACCCAGTACTTC
>TRBV19|TRBJ2-1|TRBD2|.
CASRGDYLYNEQFF
TGTGCCAGTAGGGGGGACTACCTCTACAATGAGCAGTTCTTC
>TRBV10-3|TRBJ1-2|.|few
CAIREGQRNYGYTF
TGTGCCATCAGGGAAGGACAGAGAAACTATGGCTACACCTTC
>TRBV6-5|TRBJ1-1|.|.
CASSYRGPSGHTEAFF
TGTGCCAGCAGTTACAGAGGTCCCTCGGGGCACACTGAAGCTTTCTTT
>TRBV20-1|TRBJ2-7|TRBD2|once
CSARDILAGRSYEQYF
TGCAGTGCTAGAGATATTCTAGCGGGACGTTCCTACGAGCAGTACTTC
>TRBV28|TRBJ2-7|TRBD2|.
CASSLFLSGTSRTYEQYF
TGTGCCAGCAGTTTATTCCTCTCCGGGACTAGCCGCACCTACGAGCAGTACTTC
>TRBV7-2|TRBJ2-7|.|.
CASSLARQKTYEQYF
TGTGCCAGCAGCTTAGCTCGGCAAAAAACCTACGAGCAGTACTTC
>TRBV7-9|TRBJ1-3|.|.
CASSLAPGHSGNTIYF
TGTGCCAGCAGCTTAGCGCCGGGACACTCTGGAAACACCATATATTTT
>TRBV7-2|TRBJ2-1|.|many
CASSSTYNEQFF
TGTGCCAGCAGCTCAACCTACAATGAGCAGTTCTTC
>TRBV9|TRBJ2-2|TRBD2|.
CASSVLAGGLGGELFF
TGTGCCAGCAGCGTCCTAGCGGGGGGGCTTGGCGGGGAGCTGTTTTTT
>TRBV3-1|TRBJ1-1|.|.
CASSQAGDKNTEAFF
TGTGCCAGCAGCCAGGCGGGGGACAAGAACACTGAAGCTTTCTTT
>TRBV5-1|TRBJ2-1|TRBD2|.
CASSLDRGGGGDEQFF
TGCGCCAGCAGCTTGGATCGTGGCGGGGGAGGAGATGAGCAGTTCTTC
>TRBV7-2|TRBJ2-2|TRBD2|.
CASSLSSGSYNTGELFF
TGTGCCAGCAGCTTATCCAGCGGGAGTTATAACACCGGGGAGCTGTTTTTT
>TRBV9|TRBJ1-6|TRBD1|.
CASSARGSSYNSPLHF
TGTGCCAGCAGCGCCAGGGGGAGCTCCTATAATTCACCCCTCCACTTT
>TRBV3-1|TRBJ2-1|TRBD2|few
CASSQGGEGHYNEQFF
TGTGCCAGCAGCCAAGGTGGGGAGGGCCACTACAATGAGCAGTTCTTC
>TRBV7-2|TRBJ2-3|.|many
CASSFQGPDTQYF
TGTGCCAGCAGCTTTCAGGGCCCAGATACGCAGTATTTT